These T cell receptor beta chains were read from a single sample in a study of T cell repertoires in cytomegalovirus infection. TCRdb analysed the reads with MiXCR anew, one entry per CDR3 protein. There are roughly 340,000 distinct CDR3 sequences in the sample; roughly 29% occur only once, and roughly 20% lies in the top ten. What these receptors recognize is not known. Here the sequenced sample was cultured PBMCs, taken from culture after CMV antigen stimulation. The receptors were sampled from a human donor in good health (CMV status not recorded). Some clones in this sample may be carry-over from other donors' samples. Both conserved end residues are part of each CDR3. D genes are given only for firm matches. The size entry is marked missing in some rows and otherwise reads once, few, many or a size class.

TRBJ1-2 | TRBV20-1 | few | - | TGCAGTGCTAGAGACGGCGGCATTGATGGCTACACCTTC | CSARDGGIDGYTF
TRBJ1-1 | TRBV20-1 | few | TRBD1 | TGCAGTGCTAGACCAGGGGGCCAACGCCTGAACACTGAAGCTTTCTTT | CSARPGGQRLNTEAFF
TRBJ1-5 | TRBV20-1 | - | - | TGCAGTGCTAGATCCCGCCCACCCAGGGACAATCAGCCCCAGCATTTT | CSARSRPPRDNQPQHF
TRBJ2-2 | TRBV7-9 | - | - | TGTGCCAGCAGCTCTCCGGAGAGGAGGGAGCTGTTTTTT | CASSSPERRELFF
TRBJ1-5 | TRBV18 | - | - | TGTGCCAGCTCGGGCATGGGGGGGTATCAGCCCCAGCATTTT | CASSGMGGYQPQHF
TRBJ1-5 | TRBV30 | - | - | TGTGCCTGGAGTGTAGCGGGTTCTAGCAATCAGCCCCAGCATTTT | CAWSVAGSSNQPQHF
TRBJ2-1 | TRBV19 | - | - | TGTGCCAGTAGTATAGATGGGTGGCGGAACCCTTACAATGAGCAGTTCTTC | CASSIDGWRNPYNEQFF
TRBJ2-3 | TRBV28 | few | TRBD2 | TGTGCCAGCAGTTTAGCTAGCGGGATAACAGATACGCAGTATTTT | CASSLASGITDTQYF
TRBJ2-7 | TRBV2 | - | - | TGTGCCAGCAGAAACGAGGCAGGTGCTTCCTACGAGCAGTACTTC | CASRNEAGASYEQYF
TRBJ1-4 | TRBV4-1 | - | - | TGCGCCAGCAGCCTTACCACTGGGGAAAAACTGTTTTTT | CASSLTTGEKLFF
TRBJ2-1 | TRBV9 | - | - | TGTGCCAGCAGCGTAGCGTACCTAGGGAACAATGAGCAGTTCTTC | CASSVAYLGNNEQFF
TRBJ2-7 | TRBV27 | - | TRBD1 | TGTGCCAGCAGTCCCAAAGGGGACAGCTCCTACGAGCAGTACTTC | CASSPKGDSSYEQYF
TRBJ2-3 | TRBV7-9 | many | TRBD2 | TGTGCCAGCAGCCATATGGAGTGGCGGGAGGCAGATACGCAGTATTTT | CASSHMEWREADTQYF
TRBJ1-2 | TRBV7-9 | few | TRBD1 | TGTGCCAGCAGCTTAGTTGGGACAGAGAACTATGGCTACACCTTC | CASSLVGTENYGYTF
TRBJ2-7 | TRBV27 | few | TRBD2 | TGTGCCAGCAGTCAGACTAGCGCCTCCTACGAGCAGTACTTC | CASSQTSASYEQYF
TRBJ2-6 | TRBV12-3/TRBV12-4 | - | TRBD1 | TGTGCCAGCAGTTTAAGGACAGGGGTGAATGGGGCCAACGTCCTGACTTTC | CASSLRTGVNGANVLTF
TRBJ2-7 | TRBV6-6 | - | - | TGTGCCAGCAGTTGGGGCGGGCCGGACAGTCCGCAAGCGGGGGAGCAGTACTTC | CASSWGGPDSPQAGEQYF
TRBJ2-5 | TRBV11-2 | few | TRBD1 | TGTGCCAGCAGCTTTGGACAGGGGGAAGAGACCCAGTACTTC | CASSFGQGEETQYF
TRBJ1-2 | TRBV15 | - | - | TGTGCCACCAGCAGAGGCGTAGGTGACTCCAGTAACTATGGCTACACCTTC | CATSRGVGDSSNYGYTF
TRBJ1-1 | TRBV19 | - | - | TGTGCCAGTAGTATTTCAACGAACACTGAAGCTTTCTTT | CASSISTNTEAFF
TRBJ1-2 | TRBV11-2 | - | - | TGTGCCAGCAGCTTTATTAACAACTATGGCTACACCTTC | CASSFINNYGYTF
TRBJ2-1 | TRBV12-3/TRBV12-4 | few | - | TGTGCCAGCAGTTTATCGAGGGCCTACAATGAGCAGTTCTTC | CASSLSRAYNEQFF
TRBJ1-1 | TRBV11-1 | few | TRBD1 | TGTGCCAGCAGCGACAGGGGGGGGGCTGAAGCTTTCTTT | CASSDRGGAEAFF
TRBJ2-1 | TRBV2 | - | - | TGTGCCAGCAACGTGGGGTCCGACAATGAGCAGTTCTTC | CASNVGSDNEQFF
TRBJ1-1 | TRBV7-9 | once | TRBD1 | TGTGCCAGCAGCGTCGGGACAGGGGGGCATGTTTCAGAAGCTTTCTTT | CASSVGTGGHVSEAFF
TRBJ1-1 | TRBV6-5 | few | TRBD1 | TGTGCCAGCAGTTATCGAGACAGGGTCACTGAAGCTTTCTTT | CASSYRDRVTEAFF
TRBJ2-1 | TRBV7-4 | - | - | TGTGCCAGCAGCTTAGATCCCCACAATGAGCAGTTCTTC | CASSLDPHNEQFF
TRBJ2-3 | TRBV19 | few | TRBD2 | TGTGCCACTAACTCCCTGGGGGGGGACGGCACAGATACGCAGTATTTT | CATNSLGGDGTDTQYF
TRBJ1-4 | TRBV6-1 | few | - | TGTGCCAGCAGTCAGGGCGGTTGGAATGAAAAACTGTTTTTT | CASSQGGWNEKLFF
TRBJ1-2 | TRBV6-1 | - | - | TGTGCCAGCAGTGAAGACAGGGCGGATGGCTACACCTTC | CASSEDRADGYTF
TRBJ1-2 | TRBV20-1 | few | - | TGCAGTGCTAGAGCACTTGACAGGCTCGGCTATGGCTACACCTTC | CSARALDRLGYGYTF
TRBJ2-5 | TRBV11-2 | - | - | TGTGCCAGCAGCCCCGTCCAACAAGAGACCCAGTACTTC | CASSPVQQETQYF
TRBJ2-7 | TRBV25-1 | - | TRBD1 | TGTGCCAGCAGTGAATACCGACAGGGGGGGAACGAGCAGTACTTC | CASSEYRQGGNEQYF
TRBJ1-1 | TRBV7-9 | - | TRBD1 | TGTGCCAGCAGCTTCACCAGGGGGATAATACCACAGAGGACTCAAGCTTTCTTT | CASSFTRGIIPQRTQAFF
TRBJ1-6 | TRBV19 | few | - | TGTGCCAGTACCACAGGTGTGAATTCACCCCTCCACTTT | CASTTGVNSPLHF